Presented here are 9 T cell receptor beta chains from one specimen sequenced in a study of early T cells in non-severe SARS-CoV-2 infection. TCRdb redid the calling of the 5' RACE reads with MiXCR, one entry per CDR3 protein. The sample records roughly 66,000 distinct CDR3 sequences, roughly 9.1% being singletons. Sample: whole blood. These receptors were obtained from an adult who was a healthcare worker with PCR-confirmed SARS-CoV-2 infection or an uninfected control (not recorded which).

This clonotype was counted only a few times. The chain employs TRBV18 and TRBJ2-7; D call uncertain. The germline V gene encodes CDR1 KGHSH and CDR2 LQKENI. The CDR3 has 14 residues. Trimming left V 0 bases short and J 4 bases short, with 10 bases between. The CDR3 DNA sequence: TGTGCCAGCTCACCACCGAGTAAAACGTACGAGCAGTACTTC. Translating gives CASSPPSKTYEQYF.

This clonotype was seen repeatedly, ten times or more. The chain combines TRBV7-8 with TRBJ1-1; the D gene is possibly TRBD1 (6 bases). This CDR3 region has 16 residues. CDR1 and CDR2 (germline): SGHVS, FQNEAQ. V was trimmed by 7 bases and J by 4 bases, leaving 22 bases between them. The CDR3 DNA sequence: TGTGCCAGCACCAAGACGGTTGGGGGCGGAGGCACTGAAGCTTTCTTT. It is translated as CASTKTVGGGGTEAFF.

This clonotype was counted many times. The V and J genes are TRBV7-3 and TRBJ2-2; unclear D gene. This CDR3 is built from 15 residues. V lost 5 bases to trimming and J lost 5 bases, with 15 bases between them. Germline V gives CDR1 SGHTA, CDR2 FQGTGA. The CDR3 coding sequence is TGTGCCAGCAGCCAGGCCAGCGTGGGTACCGGGGAGCTGTTTTTT. It specifies CASSQASVGTGELFF. Combining the CDR3 with reference TRBV7-3 and TRBJ2-2 gives the whole variable domain GAGVSQTPSNKVTEKGKYVELRCDPISGHTALYWYRQSLGQGPEFLIYFQGTGAADDSGLPNDRFFAVRPEGSVSTLKIQRTERGDSAVYLCASSQASVGTGELFFGEGSRLTVL.

The rearrangement links TRBV5-1 to TRBJ2-5; the D gene is possibly TRBD2 (5 bases). The CDR3 runs 14 residues. From germline, CDR1 is SGHRS and CDR2 YFSETQ. Trimming left V 3 bases short and J 4 bases short, with 13 bases between. CDR3 amino acids: CASSSPPEGETQYF. The CDR3 DNA is TGCGCCAGCAGCTCACCACCCGAGGGAGAGACCCAGTACTTC.

The table lists this clonotype with a few counts. This chain uses TRBV20-1 with TRBJ2-7; tentatively, D is TRBD2 (6 bases). CDR1 DFQATT and CDR2 SNEGSKA come from the germline V gene (reference sequence). V dropped 7 bases and J dropped 0 bases, with 19 bases sitting between them. The CDR3 loop spans 15 amino acids. The CDR3 nucleotides are TGCAGTGTCCAGTCCGGGCGGGGTAGCTCCTACGAGCAGTACTTC. It yields the protein CSVQSGRGSSYEQYF.

This clonotype was counted ten times or more. The chain recombines TRBV4-3 with TRBJ1-5, with D perhaps matching TRBD1 (6 bases). Germline V gene sequence: CDR1 LGHNA, CDR2 YSLEER. The germline V and J ends were trimmed by 0 bases and 6 bases, with 12 bases remaining between them. The length of the CDR3 is 15 residues. The CDR3 nucleotides are TGCGCCAGCAGCCAAGAGCCGACAGGAGGTCAGCCCCAGCATTTT. Translation gives CASSQEPTGGQPQHF.

This clonotype was observed a few times. The CDR3 DNA follows: TGTGCCATCAGTGAGGGGCGTACAAAGCAAGAGACCCAGTACTTC. Encoded protein: CAISEGRTKQETQYF. The V call is TRBV10-3, the J call TRBJ2-5; D remains ambiguous. This CDR3 has 15 residues. CDR1 is ENHRY, CDR2 SYGVKD, per germline. V lost 2 bases and J lost 2, with 12 bases in between.

The chain carries TRBV15 and TRBJ1-6; D might be TRBD1 (5 bases). V dropped 5 bases and J dropped 5 bases, with 25 bases sitting between them. The germline V gene has CDR1 LNHNV and CDR2 YYDKDF (reference sequence). The CDR3 consists of 19 residues. CDR3: CATSDLKYTGTGNNSPLHF. For the CDR3, the DNA is TGTGCCACCAGCGACCTGAAATATACCGGGACGGGAAATAATTCACCCCTCCACTTT.

The V call is TRBV11-2, the J call TRBJ2-2; 10 bases match TRBD2. Per germline, CDR1 SGHAT and CDR2 FQNNGV. Trimming cost V 3 bases and J 2 bases; bases outside gene matches: 3. The CDR3 spans 16 residues. The CDR3 region has the DNA TGTGCCAGCAGCTTTTCACTAGCGGGAAACACCGGGGAGCTGTTTTTT. Protein: CASSFSLAGNTGELFF.